A selection of T cell receptor beta chains follows, all from one sample in a study of blood T cell repertoires in COVID-19. Libraries were prepared by immunoSEQ multiplex PCR; TCRdb keeps only in-frame clonotypes and omits some of them. Of approximately 300,000 clones in the sample, around 86% are singletons; the top ten hold 1%. The specimen sequenced was peripheral blood. Receptor source: a man between 50 and 59 years old with active or convalescent COVID-19. Each CDR3 is given with its conserved first and last residue. Fields, in order: V gene, J gene, clone size, D gene, CDR3 DNA, CDR3 protein. The D gene is left open where the match is weak. Some rows mark clone size as missing; the rest say once, few, many or name a class of expanded clone.

TRBV11-2	TRBJ1-1	once	.	TGTGCCAGCAGCTTAGCCGGTAGGAACACTGAAGCTTTCTTT	CASSLAGRNTEAFF
TRBV6-5	TRBJ2-1	.	.	TGTGCCAGCAGTTCTATCCACAATGAGCAGTTCTTC	CASSSIHNEQFF
TRBV28	TRBJ1-3	.	.	TGTGCCAGCACGAGACAGGAACCAGACTCCTCTGGAAACACCATATATTTT	CASTRQEPDSSGNTIYF
TRBV29-1	TRBJ2-1	.	TRBD1	TGCAGCGTCCGACCGGGACAGGGATTCTACAATGAGCAGTTCTTC	CSVRPGQGFYNEQFF
TRBV30	TRBJ1-3	.	.	TGTGCCTGGAGTGCAGGGAACACCATATATTTT	CAWSAGNTIYF
TRBV6-5	TRBJ2-7	.	TRBD1	TGTGCCAGCAGTTACGGTGGACAGGGGTCACAGCAGTACTTC	CASSYGGQGSQQYF
TRBV19	TRBJ1-3	few	.	TGTGCCAGTAGAAGGCCAGGACTCTCTGGAAACACCATATATTTT	CASRRPGLSGNTIYF
TRBV5-4	TRBJ2-2	.	.	TGTGCCAGCAGCTTGGACAGCCTAAAAGGGGGCACCGGGGAGCTGTTTTTT	CASSLDSLKGGTGELFF
TRBV18	TRBJ2-2	.	TRBD1	TGTGCCAGCTCACCAGATGACAGGGGAGGCTCCCTACCTAGCACCGGGGAGCTGTTTTTT	CASSPDDRGGSLPSTGELFF
TRBV7-9	TRBJ2-2	.	.	TGTGCCAGCAGCTTGGGCGCGAACACCGGGGAGCTGTTTTTT	CASSLGANTGELFF
TRBV7-8	TRBJ1-3	few	TRBD1	TGTGCCAGCAGCTTCTCAACAGGGGTCGGAAACACCATATATTTT	CASSFSTGVGNTIYF
TRBV28	TRBJ1-4	.	TRBD1	TGTGCCAGCAGTTCTCCGACCGGGACAGGAAATGAAAAACTGTTTTTT	CASSSPTGTGNEKLFF
TRBV28	TRBJ1-6	once	.	TGTGCCAGCAGCTCAGGACACCTTAATTCACCCCTCCACTTT	CASSSGHLNSPLHF
TRBV2	TRBJ2-1	once	TRBD1	TGTGCCAGCAGTCCCGGGACAGGGAACCACAATGAGCAGTTCTTC	CASSPGTGNHNEQFF
TRBV5-1	TRBJ2-3	.	TRBD2	TGCGCCAGCAGCTTGGGACTAGCGGTAGGGCCAGATACGCAGTATTTT	CASSLGLAVGPDTQYF
TRBV11-1	TRBJ1-1	.	.	TGTGCCAGCAGCACCTCGGGGGCTGAAGCTTTCTTT	CASSTSGAEAFF
TRBV19	TRBJ2-1	.	.	TGTGCCAGTAGTATCCAGGGGAGAGTCAATGAGCAGTTCTTC	CASSIQGRVNEQFF
TRBV7-8	TRBJ1-2	.	.	TGTGCCAGCAGCCGAGAACAGGGCAACTATGGCTACACCTTC	CASSREQGNYGYTF
TRBV3-1/TRBV3-2	TRBJ2-1	.	.	TGTGCCAGCAGCCAAGACACACCCGGGAATGAGCAGTTCTTC	CASSQDTPGNEQFF
TRBV28	TRBJ1-2	.	TRBD1	TGTGCCAGCAGTTTAAGGGGGCCGAACTATGGCTACACCTTC	CASSLRGPNYGYTF
TRBV11-2	TRBJ2-7	.	.	TGTGCCAGCAGCCCCGGCACAGGGCCCCTAATGTACTTC	CASSPGTGPLMYF
TRBV7-2	TRBJ1-5	.	.	TGTGCCAGCAGCTTAGAGGAGTTCCAGCCCCAGCATTTT	CASSLEEFQPQHF
TRBV7-9	TRBJ2-5	.	TRBD1	TGTGCCAGCAGCTTAGGCCAGGGGGCAGCGCAAGAGACCCAGTACTTC	CASSLGQGAAQETQYF
TRBV9	TRBJ2-3	.	.	TGTGCCACCAATGACGGAGCAGCTGGAGATACGCAGTATTTT	CATNDGAAGDTQYF
TRBV5-1	TRBJ2-4	.	TRBD2	TGCGCCAGCAGCTGGGGACTAGGCTCCCCCCTTCTTCAGTACTTC	CASSWGLGSPLLQYF
TRBV6-5	TRBJ2-5	once	TRBD2	TGTGCCAGCAGTTACTTTAGCGGGGAGGGAGAGACCCAGTACTTC	CASSYFSGEGETQYF
TRBV19	TRBJ1-4	.	TRBD1	TGTGCCAGTAGTATTGAGGGACAGGGGTCTAATGAAAAACTGTTTTTT	CASSIEGQGSNEKLFF
TRBV10-1	TRBJ1-5	.	TRBD1	TGCGCCAGCAACACACAGGGGGCTAGTCAGCCCCAGCATTTT	CASNTQGASQPQHF
TRBV11-2	TRBJ2-5	.	.	TGTGCCAGCAGCTTAGTGCAAGGCGGGGAGACCCAGTACTTC	CASSLVQGGETQYF
TRBV6-5	TRBJ1-5	.	.	TGTGCCAGCAGTTACTCTGCAGTTAGCAATCAGCCCCAGCATTTT	CASSYSAVSNQPQHF
TRBV6-5	TRBJ1-1	.	.	TGTGCCAGCAGATTGACAGAAAACACTGAAGCTTTCTTT	CASRLTENTEAFF
TRBV19	TRBJ1-2	.	TRBD1	TGTGCCAGTAGTTCCACAGGGGGCGCATATGGCTACACCTTC	CASSSTGGAYGYTF
TRBV4-3	TRBJ2-3	.	.	TGCGCCAGCAGCCAAGAGACTCCCTCAAGGATGGATACGCAGTATTTT	CASSQETPSRMDTQYF
TRBV10-3	TRBJ1-3	few	.	TGTGCCATCTCCCCCACTCCTGGAACGGGTAGAAACACCATATATTTT	CAISPTPGTGRNTIYF
TRBV30	TRBJ1-2	.	TRBD1	TGTGCCTGGGACGCCGGGACAGGAATTGGCTACACCTTC	CAWDAGTGIGYTF
TRBV28	TRBJ2-7	few	.	TGTGCCAGCACGGCTCGCGGTTTAGACTACGAGCAGTACTTC	CASTARGLDYEQYF